The 17 T cell receptor beta chains presented below share a single source sample, sequenced in a study of T cell responses to AZD1222 COVID-19 vaccine. Repertoires were generated with immunoSEQ multiplex PCR, while TCRdb's copy carries only in-frame clones and drops some. The data hold 110,000 or so clones, with 70% to 90% observed a single time. Sequencing was performed on peripheral blood, taken 28 days after the second AZD1222 dose. These receptors came from an adult who received the AZD1222 COVID-19 vaccine.

The J gene is TRBJ2-5, the V gene TRBV6-5; TRBD2 matches 9 bases. The ends lost 6 bases at V and 5 bases at J; junction bases unmatched: 7. The germline V gene has CDR1 MNHEY and CDR2 SVGAGI. The CDR3 contains 14 residues. The CDR3 sequence is CASRISGSPETQYF. In DNA, the CDR3 is TGTGCCAGCAGGATTAGCGGGAGTCCCGAGACCCAGTACTTC.

The V gene is TRBV11-3, the J gene TRBJ1-1, with D unresolved. Germline values: CDR1 SGHNT, CDR2 YENEEA. This CDR3 spans 13 amino acids. V was cut by 5 bases and J by 1 base, with 8 bases left in between. This CDR3 is CASSPVQNTEAFF. CDR3 nucleotides: TGTGCCAGCAGCCCCGTGCAGAACACTGAAGCTTTCTTT.

This clone showed up just once. V usage is TRBV19 and J usage is TRBJ1-3; D uncertain. The V end was cut by 7 bases, the J end by 0 bases, with 10 bases between. This CDR3 is 14 amino acids long. CDR1 LNHDA and CDR2 SQIVND come from the germline V gene (reference sequence). CDR3 in amino acids: CASTRASSGNTIYF. CDR3 coding DNA: TGTGCCAGTACGCGGGCCAGCTCTGGAAACACCATATATTTT.

This clone came up a few times. V is TRBV7-3 and J is TRBJ1-6; D ambiguous. CDR1 and CDR2 from the germline V gene are SGHTA and FQGTGA. CDR3 length equals 15 residues. V was pared by 1 base and J by 6 bases, with 10 bases between. The DNA of the CDR3 is TGTGCCAGCAGCTTAATTCCAGGCTTTAATTCACCCCTCCACTTT. Translation gives CASSLIPGFNSPLHF.

The chain links TRBV5-1 to TRBJ2-7; 7 bases agree with TRBD1. The CDR3 runs to 13 residues. The junction had 2 bases not matched to a gene; V was cut back by 3 bases and J by 2 bases. Germline assignment: CDR1 SGHRS and CDR2 YFSETQ. The CDR3 loop reads CASSWGTAYEQYF. Here the CDR3 DNA reads TGCGCCAGCAGCTGGGGGACAGCCTACGAGCAGTACTTC.

The rearrangement links TRBV29-1 to TRBJ1-1, with D possibly being TRBD1 (6 bases). Germline V gene sequence: CDR1 SQVTM, CDR2 ANQGSEA. Trimming took 3 bases from V and 4 from J, leaving 12 bases between them. The CDR3 is made up of 13 amino acids. CDR3 sequence: CSVDQGSGTEAFF. For the CDR3, the DNA is TGCAGCGTTGATCAGGGGTCGGGCACTGAAGCTTTCTTT.

This clone was observed a few times. The chain carries TRBV10-3 and TRBJ2-3; 8 bases map to TRBD2. Germline loops: CDR1 ENHRY, CDR2 SYGVKD. After removal of 2 bases from V and 2 bases from J, the junction contained 6 bases not matched to a gene. The CDR3 runs 16 residues. The CDR3 coding sequence is TGTGCCATCAGTGAGAGTAGCGGGATAACCACAGATACGCAGTATTTT. Residues: CAISESSGITTDTQYF.

About this clone itself: One end of the junction does not line up with germline, which may come from a read error. This rearrangement joins TRBV30 to TRBJ1-4, with 10 bases identical to TRBD1. Germline values: CDR1 GTSNPN, CDR2 SVGIG (reference sequence). The CDR3 is made up of 15 amino acids. The CDR3, as DNA: TGTGCCTGGAGTTCGAAGACCGGGACAGGGGATCGTATGGTTTTT. Amino acid sequence: CAWSSKTGTGDRMVF.

The chain combines TRBV7-3 with TRBJ1-2, with D possibly TRBD1 on 6 matching bases. The length of the CDR3 is 15 residues. The germline V gene encodes CDR1 SGHTA and CDR2 FQGTGA. V lost 0 bases and J lost 8, with 16 bases in between. The CDR3 sequence is CASSLTGAGRFGYTF. As DNA, the CDR3 is TGTGCCAGCAGCTTAACGGGGGCAGGGAGGTTCGGCTACACCTTC.

The CDR3 DNA reads as TGTGCCAGCTCACCTGGCGGGGGGTTCGACGGCTACACCTTC. Its translation is CASSPGGGFDGYTF. The chain couples TRBV18 to TRBJ1-2; D is possibly TRBD1 (5 bases). The CDR3 runs 14 residues. Trimming cost V 3 bases and J 8 bases, with 16 bases left between them. CDR1 KGHSH and CDR2 LQKENI come from the germline V gene. The whole variable domain, filled in from reference TRBV18 and TRBJ1-2, reads NAGVMQNPRHLVRRRGQEARLRCSPMKGHSHVYWYRQLPEEGLKFMVYLQKENIIDESGMPKERFSAEFPKEGPSILRIQQVVRGDSAAYFCASSPGGGFDGYTFGSGTRLTVV.

J is TRBJ1-5 and V is TRBV4-3; perhaps TRBD1 as D (6 bases). There are 15 residues in the CDR3. Germline CDR1 reads LGHNA; CDR2 reads YSLEER. The V gene lost 3 bases and the J gene lost 4 bases, with 13 bases spanning the gap. The chain's CDR3 is CASSQLTGPNQPQHF. CDR3 coding DNA: TGCGCCAGCAGCCAGCTGACAGGCCCTAATCAGCCCCAGCATTTT.

This clone was picked up one time. The rearrangement joins TRBV3-1 (or the pseudogene TRBV3-2) to TRBJ2-1; D is ambiguous. The germline V and J ends were trimmed by 0 bases and 5 bases, with 5 bases remaining between them. CDR1 and CDR2 (germline): LGHDT, YNNKEL (reference sequence). The CDR3 runs 13 residues. For the CDR3, the DNA is TGTGCCAGCAGCCAAGACTTAAACAATGAGCAGTTCTTC. This sequence encodes CASSQDLNNEQFF.

The chain employs TRBV6-5 and TRBJ1-1; D uncertain. Trimming stripped 6 bases from V and 6 bases from J, with 17 bases between. Germline V gene sequence: CDR1 MNHEY, CDR2 SVGAGI. CDR3 length equals 14 residues. The CDR3 DNA reads TGTGCCAGCAGCGGTACCAGTCGCGGACCTGAAGCTTTCTTT. Translated: CASSGTSRGPEAFF.

CDR3 residues: CASSLSLAPGNTIYF. Written as DNA, the CDR3 is TGTGCCAGCAGCTTAAGTCTTGCCCCTGGAAACACCATATATTTT. V usage is TRBV7-9 and J usage is TRBJ1-3; D remains unclear. Looked up from germline, CDR1 is SEHNR and CDR2 is FQNEAQ (reference sequence). The CDR3 is 15 residues long. V lost 2 bases, J lost 2 bases, and 10 bases lay in between.

This chain uses TRBV10-3 with TRBJ1-2, with D unclear. The length of the CDR3 is 15 residues. The V end was cut by 3 bases, the J end by 4 bases, with 15 bases between. The germline V gene encodes CDR1 ENHRY and CDR2 SYGVKD. CDR3 sequence (DNA): TGTGCCATCAGTGAATCCTTCGGTATCGGCTATGGCTACACCTTC. This translates into CAISESFGIGYGYTF.

CDR3 residues: CASSSLGGDQPQHF. The DNA of the CDR3 is TGTGCCAGCAGCTCCTTGGGCGGGGATCAGCCCCAGCATTTT. The rearrangement joins TRBV6-6 to TRBJ1-5; no reliable D call. Trimming took 6 bases from V and 5 from J, leaving 14 bases between them. The length of the CDR3 is 14 residues. Germline loops: CDR1 MNHNY, CDR2 SVGAGI (reference sequence).

J is TRBJ2-7 and V is TRBV18; 10 bases match TRBD2. Germline V gene lookup returns CDR1 KGHSH and CDR2 LQKENI. The CDR3 consists of 17 residues. Losses at the gene ends were 5 bases for V and 3 bases for J; bases not matched to a gene: 13. The CDR3 DNA is TGTGCCAGCTCAAAAAACGAGATAGCGGGAGGAGACTACGAGCAGTACTTC. Amino acid sequence: CASSKNEIAGGDYEQYF.